A single sample is the source of the 24 T cell receptor beta chains below, sequenced in a study of brain T cells in children with intractable seizures. The protocol was immunoSEQ multiplex PCR, while the TCRdb copy is restricted to in-frame clones and leaves out a portion. Of 50,000 to 75,000 clones in the sample, roughly 95% were seen once. The starting material was peripheral blood, obtained at surgery. Source of these receptors: a boy younger than two with focal cortical dysplasia and intractable seizures.

The chain recombines TRBV15 with TRBJ2-3; D is unclear. The V and J ends lost 6 bases and 0 bases respectively, with 16 bases between them. CDR1 LNHNV and CDR2 YYDKDF come from the germline V gene (reference sequence). CDR3 length equals 16 residues. CDR3 amino acids: CATRKNVATSTDTQYF. CDR3 nucleotide sequence: TGTGCCACCAGAAAAAATGTGGCGACTAGCACAGATACGCAGTATTTT.

The chain has TRBV2 and TRBJ2-1; 12 positions match TRBD2. The ends lost 6 bases at V and 2 bases at J; junction bases unmatched: 5. Germline CDR1 is SNHLY and CDR2 is FYNNEI. The CDR3 has 16 amino acids. This CDR3 is CASSLGLAGTYNEQFF. The CDR3 nucleotides are TGTGCCAGCAGCCTAGGACTAGCGGGAACCTACAATGAGCAGTTCTTC. The whole variable domain, remainder taken from reference TRBV2 and TRBJ2-1, is EPEVTQTPSHQVTQMGQEVILRCVPISNHLYFYWYRQILGQKVEFLVSFYNNEISEKSEIFDDQFSVERPDGSNFTLKIRSTKLEDSAMYFCASSLGLAGTYNEQFFGPGTRLTVL.

The V and J genes are TRBV12-5 and TRBJ2-3; D remains unclear. V was clipped by 3 bases and J by 1 base, with 5 bases between them. CDR3 length: 13 residues. Germline loops: CDR1 LGHNT, CDR2 FRNRAP. CDR3 loop: CASGLWGTDTQYF. In DNA form, the CDR3 reads TGTGCTAGTGGTTTATGGGGCACAGATACGCAGTATTTT.

This clone turned up a few times. CDR3 bases: TGCGCCAGCAGCTTGGGAACAGTCTATGGCTACACCTTC. Translating it yields CASSLGTVYGYTF. This chain links TRBV5-1 with TRBJ1-2, with D unclear. The CDR3 spans 13 residues. V was cut by 0 bases and J by 4 bases, with 7 bases left in between. Germline CDR1 reads SGHRS; CDR2 reads YFSETQ.

This chain connects TRBV5-1 to TRBJ1-2, with D uncertain. The ends were cut back, 0 bases at V and 5 bases at J, with 8 bases in the middle. The CDR3 length is 13 residues. Germline V lookup: CDR1 SGHRS, CDR2 YFSETQ. The CDR3 DNA is TGCGCCAGCAGCTTGGTAGCTGATTATGGCTACACCTTC. Translation gives CASSLVADYGYTF.

The CDR3 here is CASGGGASYEQYF. In DNA form, the CDR3 reads TGTGCCAGCGGCGGGGGGGCTTCCTACGAGCAGTACTTC. The chain has TRBV2 and TRBJ2-7; 9 bases are a match to TRBD2. CDR3 length: 13 amino acids. CDR1 and CDR2 from the germline V gene are SNHLY and FYNNEI. J was trimmed by 1 base and V by 8 bases; bases with no gene match: 3.

The V and J genes are TRBV5-1 and TRBJ2-3, with 8 bases fitting TRBD2. The CDR3 spans 16 residues. After removal of 1 base from V and 5 bases from J, the junction contained 9 bases not matched to a gene. From germline, CDR1 is SGHRS and CDR2 YFSETQ. The CDR3 region has the DNA TGCGCCAGCAGCTTGAGATTAGCGGGGTCTCTAGATACGCAGTATTTT. It translates to CASSLRLAGSLDTQYF. Full variable domain (rest looked up from reference TRBV5-1 and TRBJ2-3): KAGVTQTPRYLIKTRGQQVTLSCSPISGHRSVSWYQQTPGQGLQFLFEYFSETQRNKGNFPGRFSGRQFSNSRSEMNVSTLELGDSALYLCASSLRLAGSLDTQYFGPGTRLTVL.

The chain joins TRBV5-1 to TRBJ1-1; D perhaps matches TRBD1 (6 bases). Germline CDR1 reads SGHRS; CDR2 reads YFSETQ. The ends were cut back, 2 bases at V and 3 bases at J, with 11 bases in the middle. The CDR3 contains 14 residues. The CDR3: CASSLPDRYTEAFF. CDR3 in DNA: TGCGCCAGCAGCTTACCTGACAGGTACACTGAAGCTTTCTTT. Full variable domain (outside the CDR3, taken from reference TRBV5-1 and TRBJ1-1): KAGVTQTPRYLIKTRGQQVTLSCSPISGHRSVSWYQQTPGQGLQFLFEYFSETQRNKGNFPGRFSGRQFSNSRSEMNVSTLELGDSALYLCASSLPDRYTEAFFGQGTRLTVV.

The chain joins TRBV4-1 to TRBJ2-7; 8 bases map to TRBD2. Germline values: CDR1 MGHRA, CDR2 YSYEKL. Unmatched junction bases numbered 5, after V lost 2 bases and J lost 2 bases. The CDR3 has 15 amino acids. DNA of the CDR3: TGCGCCAGCAGCCAAACGAGCGGGAGAACCTACGAGCAGTACTTC. Translating gives CASSQTSGRTYEQYF.

CDR3 amino acids: CASSLAGVRNTQYF. Here the CDR3 DNA reads TGTGCCAGCAGCTTAGCGGGAGTTCGAAATACGCAGTATTTT. The chain couples TRBV14 to TRBJ2-3; 9 bases fit TRBD2. The CDR3 spans 14 residues. V lost 5 bases and J lost 7; bases outside the gene matches: 7. Germline CDR1 SGHDN, CDR2 FVKESK. The complete variable domain, with remaining parts taken from reference TRBV14 and TRBJ2-3, reads EAGVTQFPSHSVIEKGQTVTLRCDPISGHDNLYWYRRVMGKEIKFLLHFVKESKQDESGMPNNRFLAERTGGTYSTLKVQPAELEDSGVYFCASSLAGVRNTQYFGPGTRLTVL.

V gene TRBV10-1 combines with J gene TRBJ2-7; D unresolved. The V end lost 0 bases, the J end lost 5 bases, and 8 bases lay between the germline ends. Per germline, CDR1 WNHNN and CDR2 SYGVQD (reference sequence). The CDR3 sequence is 13 residues long. The CDR3 here is CASSESRYNEQYF. The CDR3 region has the DNA TGCGCCAGCAGTGAGTCCAGGTACAACGAGCAGTACTTC.

V usage is TRBV6-1 and J usage is TRBJ2-7; TRBD1 is a possible D gene (6 bases). The CDR3 consists of 14 residues. Germline CDR1 and CDR2: MNHNS and SASEGT. V shed 3 bases and J shed 0 bases, with 9 bases lying between them. The CDR3 loop reads CASSDDRPSYEQYF. The CDR3 DNA sequence: TGTGCCAGCAGTGATGACAGGCCCTCCTACGAGCAGTACTTC.

The chain combines TRBV19 with TRBJ1-5, with 8 bases fitting TRBD1. V gave up 3 bases and J gave up 4 bases; unmatched junction bases: 5. Per the germline V gene, CDR1 is LNHDA and CDR2 is SQIVND (reference sequence). The CDR3 sequence is 15 residues long. Here the CDR3 DNA reads TGTGCCAGTAGTATTCGACAGGGGAGAAATCAGCCCCAGCATTTT. The encoded protein is CASSIRQGRNQPQHF.

The genes are TRBV2 and TRBJ2-3; D not certain. Germline-derived CDR1 and CDR2 are SNHLY and FYNNEI. The length of the CDR3 is 11 residues. V was clipped by 4 bases and J by 3 bases, with 2 bases between them. DNA for the CDR3: TGTGCCAGCAGTGTGACAGATACGCAGTATTTT. Protein sequence: CASSVTDTQYF.

This chain uses TRBV7-9 with TRBJ2-3; D might be TRBD2 (5 bases). The CDR3 is 15 residues long. Per the germline V gene, CDR1 is SEHNR and CDR2 is FQNEAQ (reference sequence). V lost 1 base to trimming and J lost 2 bases, with 10 bases between them. CDR3 region: CASSLGLADTDTQYF. The DNA of the CDR3 is TGTGCCAGCAGCTTAGGTCTAGCAGACACAGATACGCAGTATTTT.

The chain has TRBV5-1 and TRBJ1-4; the D gene is possibly TRBD1 (6 bases). The CDR3 spans 16 residues. The germline gives CDR1 SGHRS, CDR2 YFSETQ. Trimming removed 4 bases from V and 3 bases from J, with 16 bases in between. CDR3 residues: CASSQNNRAANEKLFF. CDR3 sequence (DNA): TGCGCCAGCAGCCAAAATAACAGGGCGGCTAATGAAAAACTGTTTTTT.

J is TRBJ2-1 and V is TRBV4-1; D is possibly TRBD1 (6 bases). The CDR3 covers 13 residues. Trimming pared 1 base from V and 9 bases from J, leaving 10 bases between. Germline V gene data show CDR1 as MGHRA and CDR2 as YSYEKL. The CDR3 sequence is CASSQGGHPEQFF. The CDR3 DNA is TGCGCCAGCAGCCAAGGGGGGCATCCTGAGCAGTTCTTC.

V usage is TRBV6-2 or TRBV6-3 and J usage is TRBJ2-1; 12 bases align to TRBD2. From germline, CDR1 is MNHEY and CDR2 SVGEGT. The V gene end was trimmed by 6 bases and the J gene end by 4 bases; junction bases not matched to a gene: 7. The CDR3 totals 16 residues. The CDR3, as DNA: TGTGCCAGCAGCTATCTAGCGGGGGGGCCTTACAATGAGCAGTTCTTC. This codes for CASSYLAGGPYNEQFF.

The chain has TRBV25-1 and TRBJ2-3; D is possibly TRBD2 (5 bases). The CDR3 length is 16 residues. Germline V gene data show CDR1 as MGHDK and CDR2 as SYGVNS. Trimming cost V 3 bases and J 1 base, with 14 bases left between them. The CDR3 DNA reads TGTGCCAGCAGTGAGGTGTGGAGCGGAGGCACAGATACGCAGTATTTT. It yields the protein CASSEVWSGGTDTQYF.

V usage is TRBV15 and J usage is TRBJ1-2; D possibly corresponds to TRBD1 (5 bases). V was shortened by 0 bases and J by 5 bases, with 22 bases between the two germline ends. Germline CDR1 is LNHNV and CDR2 is YYDKDF (reference sequence). The length of the CDR3 is 18 residues. The CDR3 loop reads CATSRDLPRLDSPYGYTF. The CDR3 bases are TGTGCCACCAGCAGAGATCTCCCACGCCTAGACAGTCCTTATGGCTACACCTTC.

The chain has TRBV10-3 and TRBJ1-6; D call uncertain. The CDR3 consists of 16 residues. The germline CDR1 and CDR2 sequences are ENHRY and SYGVKD. V shed 2 bases and J shed 9 bases, with 17 bases lying between them. The CDR3 DNA reads as TGTGCCATCAGTGAGCCAAACACGGTGCGGGCTTCACCCCTCCACTTT. It encodes CAISEPNTVRASPLHF.

This clone was seen just once. The chain joins TRBV18 to TRBJ1-1; TRBD1 is a possible D gene (5 bases). CDR3 length: 14 residues. V lost 3 bases and J 4 bases, leaving 12 bases between the germline ends. Germline CDR1 reads KGHSH; CDR2 reads LQKENI. The CDR3 sequence: CASSPSGGGTEAFF. CDR3 nucleotide sequence: TGTGCCAGCTCACCCTCGGGGGGGGGCACTGAAGCTTTCTTT.

The chain combines TRBV28 with TRBJ1-2; D gene ambiguous. Between the trimmed V and J ends, which lost 10 bases and 4 bases, there was a span of 31 bases. The germline V gene encodes CDR1 MDHEN and CDR2 SYDVKM. This CDR3 is 18 amino acids long. CDR3 protein: CAIRPPTVSTLRGYGYTF. The CDR3 region has the DNA TGTGCCATTAGGCCACCTACAGTTTCGACGCTACGGGGCTATGGCTACACCTTC.

This clone was recorded only once. The genes are TRBV5-1 and TRBJ2-1; tentative D call: TRBD2 (7 bases). There are 15 residues in the CDR3. The V end was cut by 0 bases, the J end by 7 bases, with 14 bases between. Germline V gene lookup returns CDR1 SGHRS and CDR2 YFSETQ. CDR3 sequence: CASSLGGGGFNEQFF. CDR3 DNA sequence: TGCGCCAGCAGCTTGGGGGGCGGGGGCTTTAATGAGCAGTTCTTC.